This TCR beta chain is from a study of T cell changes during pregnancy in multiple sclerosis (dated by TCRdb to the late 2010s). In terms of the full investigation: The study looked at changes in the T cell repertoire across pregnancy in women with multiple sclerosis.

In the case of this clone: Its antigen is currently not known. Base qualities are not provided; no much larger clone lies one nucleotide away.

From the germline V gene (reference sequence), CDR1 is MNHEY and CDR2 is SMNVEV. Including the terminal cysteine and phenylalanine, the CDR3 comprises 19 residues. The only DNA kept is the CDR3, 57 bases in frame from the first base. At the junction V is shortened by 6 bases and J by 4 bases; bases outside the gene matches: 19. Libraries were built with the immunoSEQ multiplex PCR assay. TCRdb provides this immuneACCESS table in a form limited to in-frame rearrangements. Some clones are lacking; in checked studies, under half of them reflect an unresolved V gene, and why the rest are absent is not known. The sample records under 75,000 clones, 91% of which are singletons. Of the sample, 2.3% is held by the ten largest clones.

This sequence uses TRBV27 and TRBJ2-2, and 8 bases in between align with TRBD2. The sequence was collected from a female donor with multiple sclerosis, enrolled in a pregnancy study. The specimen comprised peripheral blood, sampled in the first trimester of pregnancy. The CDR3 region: CASSPPGGSGTLSTGELFF. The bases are TGTGCCAGCAGCCCCCCCGGGGGTAGCGGGACCCTCAGCACCGGGGAGCTGTTTTTT.